A single sample is the source of the 7 T cell receptor beta chains below, sequenced in a study of vaccination and CD4 T cells after COVID-19. TCRdb fed the PCR reads into MiXCR, producing one record per CDR3 protein. This table has roughly 22,000 distinct CDR3 sequences, more than 45% appearing once. The sample in question was CD4+ T cells from blood, obtained before SARS-CoV-2 vaccination. Receptors originate from a human donor who had recovered from COVID-19.

This clonotype was picked up a small number of times. This chain connects TRBV15 to TRBJ2-3; 10 bases match TRBD1. With 3 bases clipped from V and 4 bases from J, the junction kept 16 bases outside the gene matches. The germline V gene has CDR1 LNHNV and CDR2 YYDKDF (reference sequence). The CDR3 spans 19 residues. The CDR3 DNA reads as TGTGCCACCAGCAGGACGGTCACGGGACAGGGGTTAGTTTCAGATACGCAGTATTTT. Encoded protein: CATSRTVTGQGLVSDTQYF.

The gene calls are TRBV12-3 or TRBV12-4 and TRBJ1-2; D is ambiguous. The V end lost 3 bases, the J end lost 7 bases, and 3 bases lay between the germline ends. The CDR3 consists of 10 residues. The CDR3 sequence: CASSFGGYTF. The CDR3, as DNA: TGTGCCAGCAGTTTCGGTGGCTACACCTTC.

The chain employs TRBV20-1 and TRBJ2-7; 8 bases match TRBD2. V gave up 6 bases and J gave up 2 bases; unmatched junction bases: 3. Per germline, CDR1 DFQATT and CDR2 SNEGSKA (reference sequence). This CDR3 has 12 amino acids. The CDR3 nucleotides are TGCAGTGCAATAGCGGGACCCTACGAGCAGTACTTC. Protein sequence: CSAIAGPYEQYF.

The chain combines TRBV18 with TRBJ1-2; tentatively, D is TRBD1 (6 bases). From germline, CDR1 is KGHSH and CDR2 LQKENI. Trimming pared 6 bases from V and 0 bases from J, leaving 23 bases between. This CDR3 contains 18 residues. The CDR3 DNA sequence: TGTGCCAGCTCGTCGAGAGACAGGTGGGGGATAGCTAACTATGGCTACACCTTC. This codes for CASSSRDRWGIANYGYTF.

This clonotype was picked up one time. This chain connects TRBV24-1 to TRBJ2-3, with 7 bases aligning to TRBD2. The CDR3 runs 16 residues. CDR1 is KGHDR and CDR2 is SFDVKD in the germline V gene. V was clipped by 2 bases and J by 7 bases; unmatched bases: 11. The CDR3 is CATSDSAVGGWYTQYF. CDR3 sequence (DNA): TGTGCCACCAGTGATTCAGCGGTCGGGGGGTGGTATACGCAGTATTTT.

The genes are TRBV20-1 and TRBJ1-1; D unclear. The CDR3 is 13 residues long. In germline, CDR1 is DFQATT, CDR2 SNEGSKA (reference sequence). The V end was cut by 1 base, the J end by 3 bases, with 9 bases between. CDR3 amino acids: CSARGRVDTEAFF. The CDR3 DNA sequence: TGCAGTGCTAGAGGAAGGGTTGACACTGAAGCTTTCTTT.

This clonotype appeared a few times. The V call is TRBV6-1, the J call TRBJ2-5; no definite D call. CDR1 MNHNS and CDR2 SASEGT come from the germline V gene. The CDR3 totals 11 residues. V shed 6 bases and J shed 2 bases, with 4 bases lying between them. The CDR3 nucleotides are TGTGCCAGCAGCCCACAAGAGACCCAGTACTTC. Its translation is CASSPQETQYF.